Sequencing of this T cell receptor (beta chain) was carried out in a study of T cell changes during pregnancy in multiple sclerosis. Libraries were prepared by immunoSEQ multiplex PCR; TCRdb keeps only in-frame clonotypes and omits some of them. Found here are about 59,000 clones, about 93% of them singletons; the top ten hold 2.8%. Specimen: peripheral blood, collected in the third trimester of pregnancy. The source is a female donor in good health, enrolled as a control in a pregnancy study.

This chain's CDR3 is CAWKSAGSGYTF. The CDR3 region has the DNA TGTGCCTGGAAAAGTGCTGGGAGCGGCTACACCTTC. The chain uses TRBV30 and TRBJ1-2; no definite D call. The CDR3 is 12 residues long. CDR1 GTSNPN and CDR2 SVGIG come from the germline V gene (reference sequence). The ends were cut back, 4 bases at V and 8 bases at J, with 14 bases in the middle.